This T cell receptor beta chain comes out of a study of shared clonotypes between healthy human individuals. Findings and caveats of the study: The study found about 5% of naive CD4 clonotypes shared across a few donors. Generation probabilities of non-shared clonotypes were lower (relative to those shared by all four donors). Clonotype sharing among the donors was expected to vary with sequencing depth.

CDR3 length: 15 residues. CDR1 is ENHRY, CDR2 SYGVKD, per germline. Trimming removed 1 base from V and 5 bases from J; junction bases left unmatched: 6. Libraries were prepared by immunoSEQ multiplex PCR; TCRdb keeps only in-frame clonotypes and omits some of them. The repertoire consists of roughly 2,000,000 clones, with 85% to 95% occurring once and the leading ten covering 1.2%. Concerning this clone: Its antigen remains unidentified.

Positively selected for CCR7, the CD45RO-negative cells used as naive CD8 cells excluded terminally differentiated effector memory CD45RA+ cells. Adults of Caucasian background living in Nashville, Tennessee made up all donors. The TCR comes from a man between 18 and 29 years old in good health. The V call is TRBV10-3, the J call TRBJ1-2; 8 bases are a match to TRBD1. The sample comprised naive CD8+ T cells sorted from blood. The CDR3 loop is CAISEFGQGGYGYTF. The DNA of the CDR3 is TGTGCCATCAGTGAGTTTGGACAGGGCGGGTATGGCTACACCTTC.